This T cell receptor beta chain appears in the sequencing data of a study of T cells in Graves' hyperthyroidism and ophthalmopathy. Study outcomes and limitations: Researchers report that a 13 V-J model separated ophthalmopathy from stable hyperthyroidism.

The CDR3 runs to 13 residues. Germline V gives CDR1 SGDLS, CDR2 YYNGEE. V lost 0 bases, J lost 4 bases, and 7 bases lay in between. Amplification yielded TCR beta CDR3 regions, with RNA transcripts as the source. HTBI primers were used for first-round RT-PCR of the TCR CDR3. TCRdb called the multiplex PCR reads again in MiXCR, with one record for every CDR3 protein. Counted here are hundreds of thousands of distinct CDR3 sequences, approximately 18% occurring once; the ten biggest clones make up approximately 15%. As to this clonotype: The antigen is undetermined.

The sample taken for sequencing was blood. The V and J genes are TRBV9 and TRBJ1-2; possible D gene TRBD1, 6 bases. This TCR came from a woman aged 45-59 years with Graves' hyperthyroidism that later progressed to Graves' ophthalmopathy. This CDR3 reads CASSVEGGYGYTF. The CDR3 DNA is TGTGCCAGCAGCGTAGAAGGGGGCTATGGCTACACCTTC.